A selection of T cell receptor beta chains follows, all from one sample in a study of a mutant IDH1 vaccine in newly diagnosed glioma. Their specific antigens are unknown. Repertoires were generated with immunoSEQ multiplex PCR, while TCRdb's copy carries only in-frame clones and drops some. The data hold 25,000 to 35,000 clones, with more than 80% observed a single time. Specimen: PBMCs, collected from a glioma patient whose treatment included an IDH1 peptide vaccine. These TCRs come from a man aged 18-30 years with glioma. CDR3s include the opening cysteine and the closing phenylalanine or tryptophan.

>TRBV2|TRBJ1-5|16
CASRDRQASGNQPQHF
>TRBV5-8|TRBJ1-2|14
CASSLGPGDYGYTF
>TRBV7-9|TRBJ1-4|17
CASSLVSPLQTHEKLFF
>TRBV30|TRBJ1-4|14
CAWRGDRGIGKLFF
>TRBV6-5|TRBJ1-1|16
CASSYHPDFVSTEAFF
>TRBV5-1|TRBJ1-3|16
CASSPRGPGPGNTIYF
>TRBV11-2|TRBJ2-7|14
CASSHGTGGYEQYF
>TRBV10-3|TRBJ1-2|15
CAISESEGYNYGYTF
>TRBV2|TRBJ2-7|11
CASSDAYEQYF
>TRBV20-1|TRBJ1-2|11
CSASPGYGYTF